This T cell receptor beta chain came from a study of T-cell reconstitution after alpha-beta-depleted transplantation in children. Molecular barcoding with unique molecular identifiers was used for the TCRbeta library. TCRdb ran MiXCR on the PCR reads and lists one entry per CDR3 protein. This sample carries fewer than 550,000 distinct CDR3 sequences, roughly 11% of them seen once, and the ten largest clones take about 5%. The CDR3 is 17 amino acids. Germline CDR1 and CDR2: LNHNV and YYDKDF (reference sequence). Germline trimming cut 0 bases from V and 3 bases from J; bases unmatched to any gene: 8. This clonotype was recorded many times.

This chain connects TRBV15 to TRBJ1-5, with 7 bases fitting TRBD1. The receptor comes from a human donor who donated a stem cell graft to a child with acute myeloid leukemia. Sequencing was performed on PBMCs from the stem cell graft donor, taken from the stem cell graft. CDR3 sequence (DNA): TGTGCCACCAGCAGAGAGGTTGGGACAGCGAACAATCAGCCCCAGCATTTT. This codes for CATSREVGTANNQPQHF.